A single T cell receptor (beta chain) is shown here with its context. Its antigen remains unidentified. This likely comes from a read error, as the CDR3 has no conserved phenylalanine or tryptophan at its end. This sample was taken from a study of T cells in Graves' hyperthyroidism and ophthalmopathy (dated by TCRdb to the late 2010s). A note on the overall study: To identify distinguishing TCR V-J signatures, a discovery cohort of around 100 patients was used, comprising 43 with Graves' ophthalmopathy and some 60 with stable Graves' hyperthyroidism. In several Graves' hyperthyroidism patients, the study also compared T-cell repertoires from thyroid tissue with T-cell repertoires from blood. The paper describes TCR Vbeta CDR3 sequencing of 120 to 150 peripheral blood samples, made up of some 42 ophthalmopathy patients, 70 to 75 hyperthyroidism patients and roughly 17 progressor patients. Prospective prediction of ophthalmopathy was tested in an independent validation cohort consisting of 18 hyperthyroidism patients and over 15 patients who later progressed to ophthalmopathy. The approximately 100 discovery patients were randomly split 7:3 into training and test sets. Following sampling, methimazole starting at 30 mg daily was given to hyperthyroidism patients, and high-dose intravenous methylprednisolone was given to ophthalmopathy patients.

Ends included, the CDR3 has 16 residues. The only DNA kept is the CDR3, 48 bases in frame from the first base. Taken from the germline V gene, the CDR1 and CDR2 loops are SGHVS and FQNEAQ. Between the V and J ends, shortened by 5 bases and 5 bases respectively, the junction contains 21 bases. Patients with uncontrolled infections, other autoimmune diseases, pregnancy or lactation were excluded. Diagnoses were based on clinical symptoms, serum thyroxine and TRAb, thyroid ultrasound and orbital computed tomography. Total RNA was extracted using Trizol reagent, and RNA quality was assessed on an Agilent 2100 Bioanalyzer. Amplification of TCR beta CDR3 regions was carried out from RNA transcripts. For the first round of RT-PCR on the TCR CDR3, the HTBI primer set was used together with the Qiagen OneStep RT-PCR kit. The libraries were constructed in a second round of multiplex PCR and then size-selected and purified. Libraries were sequenced paired-end with 100 bp reads on an Illumina HiSeq2000. On the authors' methods: SOAPnuke was used to process the raw data, removing reads that contained adapters or uncalled bases, had a mean Phred below 15, or lacked an exact match to the constant primer or identifier. COPE v1.2.5 was used to merge the high-quality paired reads, and each unique nucleotide sequence was defined as a clonotype. Clonotypes were aligned to IMGT TRBV, TRBD and TRBJ reference segments using MiTCR v1.1. The analysis was restricted to V-J combinations with a frequency above 0.0001, which together covered about 99% of the repertoires. The TCS score was defined as F50 (clonal expansion) divided by E x V (chaos), with BLOSUM62-based TCRdist calculated between CDR3 peptides within each V-J. Welch's t-statistics and random forest reduced roughly 500 V-J features to some 14, which were used in a naive Bayes classifier (R e1071). The similarity between thyroid and blood repertoires was quantified using the Morisita-Horn index. The public reads were quality trimmed at Q25 with fastp and then assembled into clones with MiXCR by TCRdb, keeping productive beta chains. One record per CDR3 amino acid sequence lists the most common genes and DNA. V and J calls and clone size were set by TCRdb, not the authors. Here the sample has 550,000 to 700,000 distinct CDR3 sequences; roughly 46% occur a single time. The ten biggest clones cover under 20% of the sample.

Study-level results and caveats: In validation, the model predicted progression to ophthalmopathy a median of around 6.5 months before onset, with 70% to 71% sensitivity and about 72% specificity. Ophthalmopathy was separated from stable hyperthyroidism by a 13 V-J signature model, with approximately 90% sensitivity and roughly 81% specificity obtained in cross-validation and 80%/75% obtained in testing. Sample size was not statistically predetermined, and blinding of investigators to group allocation was not performed. Most expanded thyroid clonotypes (frequency above 0.001) were also detected in blood, a finding suggesting that blood repertoires may reflect thyroid immune responses.

The TCR sequence derives from an adult woman with Graves' disease, either hyperthyroidism or ophthalmopathy (not recorded which). The sequencing input was peripheral blood or thyroid tissue (not recorded which). The V and J segments used are TRBV7-8 and TRBJ2-5, with a tentative D gene TRBD1 over 6 matching bases. The nucleotide sequence is TGTGCCAGCAGCCAACAGACAGGCCACACCGCCGAGACCCAGTACGTC. This yields the protein CASSQQTGHTAETQYV.